This T cell receptor (beta chain) was documented in a study of T-cell memory formation after mild COVID-19. The sample holds a few counts of this clonotype. Relative to the germline gene, one junction end is altered; a read error may explain this. TCR alpha and TCR beta cDNA libraries carrying sample barcodes and UMIs were produced by 5'RACE using constant-segment primers. One entry per CDR3 protein, called by TCRdb with MiXCR from the 5' RACE reads. The data show around 340,000 distinct CDR3 sequences, 15% to 20% seen once. The CDR3 is made up of 14 amino acids. This receptor was obtained from a man aged 18 to 29 who had mild COVID-19 (a few samples of this study predate the infection). Cell type and time point are not known. The chain uses TRBV12-3 or TRBV12-4 and TRBJ2-3; the D gene could be TRBD1 or TRBD2 (7 bases each). Source material: PBMCs or a T cell subset sorted from them (not recorded which). CDR3 nucleotide sequence: TGTGCCAGCAGTTTTGACGGGGGGACAGTTACGCAGTATTTT. Translation gives CASSFDGGTVTQYF.